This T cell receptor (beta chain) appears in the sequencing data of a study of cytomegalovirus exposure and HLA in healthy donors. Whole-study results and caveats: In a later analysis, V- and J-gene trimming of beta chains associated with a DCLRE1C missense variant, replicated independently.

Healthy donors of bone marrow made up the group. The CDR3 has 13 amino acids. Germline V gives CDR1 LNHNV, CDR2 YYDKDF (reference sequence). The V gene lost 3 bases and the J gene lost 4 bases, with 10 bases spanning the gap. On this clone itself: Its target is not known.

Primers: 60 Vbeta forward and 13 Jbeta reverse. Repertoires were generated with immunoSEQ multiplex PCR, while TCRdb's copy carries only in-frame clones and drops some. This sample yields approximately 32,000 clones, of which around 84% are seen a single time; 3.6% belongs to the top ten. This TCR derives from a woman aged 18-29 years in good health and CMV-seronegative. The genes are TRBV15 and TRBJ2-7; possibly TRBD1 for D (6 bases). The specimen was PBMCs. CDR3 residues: CATSSLTGYEQYF. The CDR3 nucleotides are TGTGCCACCAGCAGCCTGACAGGTTACGAGCAGTACTTC.